Listed below are T cell receptor beta chains from one sample, sequenced in a study of response to subunit inactivated influenza vaccine. TCRdb re-analysed the RT-PCR reads in MiXCR, keeping a single row per CDR3 protein. The sample holds 530,000 or so distinct CDR3 sequences, about 12% seen once. Specimen: PBMCs from blood, collected on the day of vaccination. The origin of the receptors is a man aged 45-65 years who received an inactivated influenza vaccine. Each CDR3 is given with its conserved first and last residue. The D gene is left open where the match is weak. Rows give clone size only sometimes, using once, few, many, or a class for an expanded clone.

>.|many|TRBJ2-1|TRBV12-3/TRBV12-4
TGTGCCAGCAGCCCTTATCAGGACTCCTACAATGAGCAGTTCTTC
CASSPYQDSYNEQFF
>TRBD1|.|TRBJ1-1|TRBV5-1
TGCGCCAGCAGCCCACACAGGGGCCCGAACACTGAAGCTTTCTTT
CASSPHRGPNTEAFF
>TRBD1|.|TRBJ1-5|TRBV20-1
TGCAGTGCTAGAGTCCCAGGGGGCGGCAATCAGCCCCAGCATTTT
CSARVPGGGNQPQHF
>TRBD2|few|TRBJ2-5|TRBV3-1
TGTGCCAGCAGTCGGACTAGCGGGGGGTTCCAAGAGACCCAGTACTTC
CASSRTSGGFQETQYF
>TRBD1|few|TRBJ2-7|TRBV7-2
TGTGCCAGCAACCGGGACAGAGTCTCCTACGAGCAGTACTTC
CASNRDRVSYEQYF
>.|many|TRBJ2-1|TRBV6-2/TRBV6-3
TGTGCCAGCAGTTCAGTAGCGAGAACTAATGAGCAGTTCTTC
CASSSVARTNEQFF
>TRBD1|.|TRBJ2-1|TRBV29-1
TGCAGCGTTGTAATGGCGGCCAGGGGGAATTCGGGCTCCTACAATGAGCAGTTCTTC
CSVVMAARGNSGSYNEQFF
>TRBD1|few|TRBJ2-7|TRBV6-5
TGTGCCAGCAGTTACCTCGGGACAGGGTTTTACGAGCAGTACTTC
CASSYLGTGFYEQYF
>.|.|TRBJ2-3|TRBV4-2
TGTGCCAGCAGCCAAGATACAGCCGGTACGCAGTATTTT
CASSQDTAGTQYF
>.|.|TRBJ2-3|TRBV12-3/TRBV12-4
TGTGCCAGCAGCGCCTCAGCTTATACGCAGTATTTT
CASSASAYTQYF
>TRBD1|few|TRBJ2-4|TRBV7-2
TGTGCCAGCACCCCCCGGTCCAGGGGGTTTGCCAAAAACATTCAGTACTTC
CASTPRSRGFAKNIQYF
>TRBD1|few|TRBJ2-2|TRBV6-5
TGTGCCAGCAGACTCGGACAGGCGAACACCGGGGAGCTGTTTTTT
CASRLGQANTGELFF
>.|few|TRBJ2-1|TRBV12-3/TRBV12-4
TGTGCCAGCAGTTTCCAACAGCTTGCCAATGAGCAGTTCTTC
CASSFQQLANEQFF
>TRBD2|few|TRBJ2-4|TRBV3-1
TGTGCCAGCAGCCAAACGATGACTAGCGGGAGTTCCATTCAGTACTTC
CASSQTMTSGSSIQYF
>.|many|TRBJ2-1|TRBV20-1
TGCAGTGCTAGACCGGGATCGAGCTCCTACAATGAGCAGTTCTTC
CSARPGSSSYNEQFF
>.|.|TRBJ1-6|TRBV7-9
TGTGCCAGCAGCTTAAAGGCGAGCAATTCACCCCTCCACTTT
CASSLKASNSPLHF
>TRBD1|many|TRBJ2-3|TRBV18
TGTGCCAGCTCCCTGGGACAGTACACAGATACGCAGTATTTT
CASSLGQYTDTQYF
>.|many|TRBJ2-5|TRBV28
TGTGCCAGCAGTTTTCTAGCGAACCAAGAGACCCAGTACTTC
CASSFLANQETQYF
>.|.|TRBJ2-6|TRBV28
TGTGCCAGCAGTTTAATCCGGGAAGCTGGGGCCAACGTCCTGACTTTC
CASSLIREAGANVLTF
>.|.|TRBJ2-1|TRBV5-1
TGCGCCAGCAGCTTGGGCCGGGACACGAGCTCCTACAATGAGCAGTTCTTC
CASSLGRDTSSYNEQFF
>.|.|TRBJ1-2|TRBV4-2
TGTGCCAGCAGCCAGGACGAAGGATCGGCGGTTGGCTACACCTTC
CASSQDEGSAVGYTF
>.|.|TRBJ1-1|TRBV20-1
TGCAGTGCCCCCCTTAACACTGAAGCTTTCTTT
CSAPLNTEAFF
>.|.|TRBJ1-4|TRBV5-4
TGTGCCAGCAGCTTGGGACAGCGTGAAAAACTGTTTTTT
CASSLGQREKLFF
>.|few|TRBJ1-4|TRBV28
TGTGCCAGCATTGGTTCCTTCGGGCGAGATGCAACTAATGAAAAACTGTTTTTT
CASIGSFGRDATNEKLFF
>.|many|TRBJ2-2|TRBV29-1
TGCAGCGTTGAAGTTTTCGGGGAGCTGTTTTTT
CSVEVFGELFF
>TRBD1|few|TRBJ2-3|TRBV2
TGTGCCAGCTCGAGTCAGGGGGCGGTAACCACAGATACGCAGTATTTT
CASSSQGAVTTDTQYF
>.|few|TRBJ2-7|TRBV4-3
TGCGCCAGCAGCCAGCGGGCCTTCTCCTACGAGCAGTACTTC
CASSQRAFSYEQYF
>TRBD1|few|TRBJ1-2|TRBV7-9
TGTGCCAGCAGCTTAGGTATAGGGACAGAAGATGGCTACACCTTC
CASSLGIGTEDGYTF
>.|.|TRBJ2-7|TRBV7-9
TGTGCCAGCAGGATACAGGGTGGCGAGCAGTACTTC
CASRIQGGEQYF
>TRBD1|.|TRBJ1-6|TRBV7-2
TGTGCCAGCAGCCAAACTAGGACAGGGAGTTCACCCCTCCACTTT
CASSQTRTGSSPLHF
>TRBD1|few|TRBJ1-1|TRBV12-3/TRBV12-4
TGTGCCAGCACCGGGACAGGGGGCACTGAAGCTTTCTTT
CASTGTGGTEAFF
>.|few|TRBJ2-5|TRBV10-3
TGTGCCATCAGTGCGGGGCAGGACCAAGAGACCCAGTACTTC
CAISAGQDQETQYF
>.|few|TRBJ1-2|TRBV2
TGTGCCAGCAGTCCCCGACACGGGAACTATGGCTACACCTTC
CASSPRHGNYGYTF
>.|many|TRBJ1-2|TRBV12-3/TRBV12-4
TGTGCCAGCAGTTTAAGGGTTGCAAACTATGGCTACACCTTC
CASSLRVANYGYTF
>.|.|TRBJ2-1|TRBV15
TGTGCCACCAGCAGAGATTATAGTAGCCTAATCGATGAGCAGTTCTTC
CATSRDYSSLIDEQFF
>TRBD1|few|TRBJ2-5|TRBV12-3/TRBV12-4
TGTGCCAGCAGTTTAGGAGACAGGGAAGAGACCCAGTACTTC
CASSLGDREETQYF
>.|.|TRBJ1-3|TRBV19
TGTGCCAGTAACCGCGGGACAACCTCATCTGGAAACACCATATATTTT
CASNRGTTSSGNTIYF